Listed here are 19 T cell receptor beta chains from one sample, sequenced in a study of siplizumab effects on memory and regulatory T cells (dated by TCRdb to between 2019 and 2020). Library construction relied on the immunoSEQ multiplex PCR assay. The source is immuneACCESS, and TCRdb retained only in-frame sequences with V and J called. Part of the clones is not carried over; for the studies checked, unresolved V genes explain less than half of this, and the remainder is unexplained. This sample holds around 95,000 clones; 94% were observed only once. Approximately 1.3% of the sample belongs to the ten largest clones. Sequenced input: non-Treg CD4+ T cells sorted from blood. The sample's cell subset or site label is to be understood as: FACS-sorted unstimulated CD4+ non-regulatory T cells. All receptors come from a human donor in good health.

This sequence joins TRBV2 and TRBJ1-2; 10 nucleotides agree with TRBD1. This CDR3 spans 13 amino acids. Germline V gene data show CDR1 as SNHLY and CDR2 as FYNNEI. Trimming at V came to 6 bases and at J to 5 bases, leaving 3 bases not matched to a gene. CDR3 DNA sequence: TGTGCCAGCAGCCGGGACAGGGGTTATGGCTACACCTTC. Its translation is CASSRDRGYGYTF.

The V and J genes are TRBV6-5 and TRBJ1-2, with D possibly being TRBD1 (5 bases). Per germline, CDR1 MNHEY and CDR2 SVGAGI. There are 11 residues in the CDR3. Trimming left V 8 bases short and J 6 bases short, with 10 bases between. The CDR3 reads CASGSGDGYTF. CDR3 in DNA: TGTGCCAGCGGCTCGGGGGATGGCTACACCTTC.

V gene TRBV6-1 combines with J gene TRBJ2-5; perhaps TRBD2 as D (5 bases). V was shortened by 0 bases and J by 1 base, with 9 bases between the two germline ends. This CDR3 has 15 amino acids. Germline CDR1 is MNHNS and CDR2 is SASEGT. The CDR3 is CASSEAGRGQETQYF. The CDR3 region has the DNA TGTGCCAGCAGTGAAGCAGGACGGGGCCAAGAGACCCAGTACTTC.

CDR3 loop: CASSGQGVGETQYF. The CDR3 DNA reads TGTGCCAGCAGCGGTCAGGGGGTAGGAGAGACCCAGTACTTC. The genes are TRBV2 and TRBJ2-5; 7 bases line up with TRBD1. Trimming cost V 6 bases and J 4 bases; bases outside gene matches: 8. The CDR3 has 14 amino acids. Germline loops: CDR1 SNHLY, CDR2 FYNNEI.

The chain recombines TRBV6-1 with TRBJ2-7; 9 nucleotides align to TRBD2. The CDR3 loop spans 14 amino acids. The V segment lost 7 bases and the J segment 2 bases; nucleotides outside the gene matches: 6. Germline V gene data show CDR1 as MNHNS and CDR2 as SASEGT. The CDR3 sequence is CASIYSGGTYEQYF. CDR3 DNA: TGTGCCAGCATATATAGCGGGGGAACCTACGAGCAGTACTTC.

The chain links TRBV7-6 to TRBJ1-6; D gene unclear. Trimming shortened V by 5 bases and J by 14 bases, and 16 bases separated the two germline ends. CDR3 length: 13 residues. Germline CDR1 and CDR2: SGHVS and FNYEAQ. CDR3 amino acids: CASSPKVSSALHF. CDR3 DNA sequence: TGTGCCAGCAGCCCAAAGGTGTCCTCGGCCCTCCACTTT. The full variable domain, with the rest looked up from reference TRBV7-6 and TRBJ1-6, is GAGVSQSPRYKVTKRGQDVALRCDPISGHVSLYWYRQALGQGPEFLTYFNYEAQQDKSGLPNDRFSAERPEGSISTLTIQRTEQRDSAMYRCASSPKVSSALHFGNGTRLTVT.

A remark on this clone: Since the CDR3 does not end with the conserved phenylalanine or tryptophan, this likely comes from a read error. No DNA is shown, since the ends of the CDR3 on it are uncertain; the CDR3 is the one TCRdb lists. The chain's CDR3 is CASSVGGL. The chain recombines TRBV9 with TRBJ2-3. Germline values: CDR1 SGDLS, CDR2 YYNGEE. The CDR3 has 8 residues if both end residues are counted.

The chain uses TRBV7-2 and TRBJ2-1, with 9 bases matching TRBD2. This CDR3 has 15 amino acids. The trim removed 2 bases at V and 6 bases at J, leaving 5 bases unmatched. Germline lookup yields CDR1 SGHTA and CDR2 FQGNSA. The CDR3 nucleotides read TGTGCCAGCAGCTTACAGACTAGCGGCTTCAATGAGCAGTTCTTC. Translated, it gives CASSLQTSGFNEQFF.

V is TRBV7-3 and J is TRBJ2-1, with TRBD2 matching over 9 bases. The ends lost 4 bases at V and 9 bases at J; junction bases unmatched: 4. The germline CDR1 and CDR2 sequences are SGHTA and FQGTGA. This CDR3 has 13 amino acids. CDR3 DNA: TGTGCCAGCAGCTCCCTAGCGGGATTTGAGCAGTTCTTC. Translating it yields CASSSLAGFEQFF.

This rearrangement joins TRBV6-6 to TRBJ1-1, with D unresolved. The V end was cut by 2 bases, the J end by 3 bases, with 10 bases between. CDR3 length: 14 residues. The germline V gene has CDR1 MNHNY and CDR2 SVGAGI (reference sequence). The CDR3: CASSYKTVDTEAFF. Here the CDR3 DNA reads TGTGCCAGCAGTTACAAGACGGTAGACACTGAAGCTTTCTTT.

The chain combines TRBV14 with TRBJ2-3; 9 nucleotides line up with TRBD2. Unmatched junction bases numbered 12, after V lost 4 bases and J lost 1 base. There are 18 residues in the CDR3. In germline, CDR1 is SGHDN, CDR2 FVKESK. CDR3 amino acids: CASSPRLAVATGTDTQYF. Here the CDR3 DNA reads TGTGCCAGCAGCCCAAGACTAGCGGTAGCGACAGGCACAGATACGCAGTATTTT.

The CDR3 sequence: CASSLGAIGTDTQYF. The DNA of the CDR3 is TGTGCCAGCAGCTTGGGGGCTATCGGCACAGATACGCAGTATTTT. The chain joins TRBV7-8 to TRBJ2-3; D is perhaps TRBD1 (6 bases). Trimming left V 3 bases short and J 1 base short, with 11 bases between. CDR1 and CDR2 (germline): SGHVS, FQNEAQ. This CDR3 has 15 amino acids. The complete variable domain, with remaining parts taken from reference TRBV7-8 and TRBJ2-3, reads GAGVSQSPRYKVAKRGQDVALRCDPISGHVSLFWYQQALGQGPEFLTYFQNEAQLDKSGLPSDRFFAERPEGSVSTLKIQRTQQEDSAVYLCASSLGAIGTDTQYFGPGTRLTVL.

The V and J genes are TRBV28 and TRBJ1-2; the D gene is possibly TRBD1 (5 bases). CDR3 size: 17 residues. Per the germline V gene, CDR1 is MDHEN and CDR2 is SYDVKM. Trimming left V 6 bases short and J 4 bases short, with 24 bases between. CDR3 coding DNA: TGTGCCAGCAGCCCATCCCTGGGACGGGCCTTTGGCTATGGCTACACCTTC. Amino acid sequence: CASSPSLGRAFGYGYTF.

The V call is TRBV6-4, the J call TRBJ2-1; 13 bases fit TRBD2. This CDR3 has 15 residues. V shed 3 bases, J shed 8 bases, and the junction held 4 bases outside the gene matches. CDR1 and CDR2 from the germline V gene are MRHNA and SNTAGT. The CDR3 sequence: CASSERTSGSYEQFF. In DNA form, the CDR3 reads TGTGCCAGCAGTGAAAGGACTAGCGGGAGCTATGAGCAGTTCTTC.

The genes are TRBV18 and TRBJ2-3, with 12 positions matching TRBD2. The V gene's germline CDR1 is KGHSH and CDR2 LQKENI. Losses at the gene ends were 2 bases for V and 1 base for J; bases not matched to a gene: 7. The CDR3 contains 18 residues. In DNA, the CDR3 is TGTGCCAGCTCACCAGGACTAGCGGGAATAAGGGGCACAGATACGCAGTATTTT. Residues: CASSPGLAGIRGTDTQYF.

The gene calls are TRBV7-2 and TRBJ2-1, with D unresolved. Per the germline V gene, CDR1 is SGHTA and CDR2 is FQGNSA. Trimming took 0 bases from V and 5 from J, leaving 5 bases between them. This CDR3 contains 13 residues. CDR3 sequence reads: CASSLARDNEQFF. CDR3 DNA sequence: TGTGCCAGCAGCTTAGCGAGAGACAATGAGCAGTTCTTC.

The rearrangement links TRBV27 to TRBJ2-1, with D maybe TRBD2 (6 bases). The V gene lost 6 bases and the J gene lost 9 bases, with 21 bases spanning the gap. The CDR3 spans 15 residues. From germline, CDR1 is MNHEY and CDR2 SMNVEV (reference sequence). CDR3 loop: CASRDRDFSPGEQFF. In nucleotides, the CDR3 is TGTGCCAGCAGGGACCGGGACTTCTCTCCGGGTGAGCAGTTCTTC.

This chain connects TRBV4-1 to TRBJ2-7; 7 bases match TRBD1. CDR1 and CDR2 from the germline V gene are MGHRA and YSYEKL. Trimming removed 3 bases from V and 5 bases from J; junction bases left unmatched: 4. The length of the CDR3 is 13 residues. The CDR3 DNA reads as TGCGCCAGCAGCCATCCCGGACAGGACGAGCAGTACTTC. It is translated as CASSHPGQDEQYF.

The CDR3 sequence: CASSLPYSPEQYF. The CDR3 DNA sequence: TGTGCCAGCAGCTTACCGTACAGTCCCGAGCAGTACTTC. This rearrangement joins TRBV7-8 to TRBJ2-7; D is uncertain. The CDR3 consists of 13 residues. CDR1 is SGHVS and CDR2 is FQNEAQ in the germline V gene. Trimming left V 2 bases short and J 6 bases short, with 11 bases between.